This entry features one T cell receptor beta chain sequence. V was clipped by 5 bases and J by 3 bases, with 8 bases between them. Per the germline V gene, CDR1 is SGHAT and CDR2 is FQNNGV. The CDR3 is made up of 13 amino acids. The data stem from a study of cytomegalovirus exposure and HLA in healthy donors. 13 Jbeta primers and 60 Vbeta primers were used for the PCR. Assay: immunoSEQ multiplex PCR; the TCRdb copy retains only in-frame clones and omits some. The data contain about 76,000 clones, about four fifths of them singletons. The source is a middle-aged woman in good health and CMV-seropositive. The sample was PBMCs. The rearrangement uses TRBV11-2 and TRBJ1-5, with D possibly matching TRBD1 (6 bases). CDR3: CASSPGHNQPQHF. The CDR3 DNA sequence: TGTGCCAGCAGCCCGGGACACAATCAGCCCCAGCATTTT.